This entry lists 21 T cell receptor beta chains sequenced from one sample in a study of T cell changes during pregnancy in multiple sclerosis. Some clones are missing from TCRdb's copy, which holds only in-frame ones; the method was immunoSEQ multiplex PCR. This sample has about 34,000 clones, with approximately 90% found just once. This material consisted of CD8+ T cells from peripheral blood mononuclear cells, taken in the third trimester of pregnancy. The source of these receptors is a female donor with multiple sclerosis, enrolled in a pregnancy study.

Remarks on this clone: At one end the junction does not follow the germline gene, possibly because of a read error. The V gene is TRBV29-1, the J gene TRBJ1-2; 9 bases are a match to TRBD1. This CDR3 contains 15 residues. Germline V lookup: CDR1 SQVTM, CDR2 ANQGSEA. CDR3 in DNA: TGCAGCGTCGAAGCGGGGACAGGGATGGTCTATGGCTACACCTTC. Translated: CSVEAGTGMVYGYTF.

The J gene is TRBJ1-5, the V gene TRBV13; 10 bases are shared with TRBD1. The CDR3 is 15 residues long. The V gene end was trimmed by 4 bases and the J gene end by 6 bases; junction bases not matched to a gene: 6. The germline gives CDR1 PRHDT, CDR2 FYEKMQ (reference sequence). CDR3 protein: CASSSTRDRGQPQHF. The DNA of the CDR3 is TGTGCCAGCAGCTCCACCCGGGACAGGGGTCAGCCCCAGCATTTT.

This clone occurred once. V and J are TRBV2 and TRBJ1-2; D not certain. The germline CDR1 and CDR2 sequences are SNHLY and FYNNEI. Trimming pared 1 base from V and 2 bases from J, leaving 11 bases between. This CDR3 has 15 residues. The CDR3 protein is CASSEDGRVNYGYTF. The CDR3 nucleotides read TGTGCCAGCAGTGAAGACGGGCGGGTAAACTATGGCTACACCTTC.

J is TRBJ2-1 and V is TRBV6-1; tentative D call: TRBD1 (6 bases). Trimming took 6 bases from V and 4 from J, leaving 10 bases between them. This CDR3 comprises 13 residues. Germline CDR1 is MNHNS and CDR2 is SASEGT. The CDR3 bases are TGTGCCAGCAGACTACAGGGTTACAATGAGCAGTTCTTC. This codes for CASRLQGYNEQFF.

This sequence joins TRBV7-2 and TRBJ2-7; TRBD1 is a possible D gene (6 bases). This CDR3 has 15 amino acids. V was clipped by 2 bases and J by 3 bases, with 14 bases between them. The germline V gene encodes CDR1 SGHTA and CDR2 FQGNSA. CDR3 amino acids: CASSLSQGPLYEQYF. The CDR3 nucleotides read TGTGCCAGCAGCTTAAGTCAGGGGCCGCTCTACGAGCAGTACTTC. Based on the CDR3 plus reference TRBV7-2 and TRBJ2-7, the full variable domain is GAGVSQSPSNKVTEKGKDVELRCDPISGHTALYWYRQSLGQGLEFLIYFQGNSAPDKSGLPSDRFSAERTGGSVSTLTIQRTQQEDSAVYLCASSLSQGPLYEQYFGPGTRLTVT.

The V call is TRBV6-1, the J call TRBJ1-2; TRBD1 is a possible D gene (5 bases). Germline CDR1 is MNHNS and CDR2 is SASEGT. The CDR3 runs to 11 residues. The CDR3 bases are TGTACCACCATTCAGGGCTATGGCTACACCTTC. This gives the protein CTTIQGYGYTF.

The chain uses TRBV6-4 and TRBJ2-1; possibly TRBD2 for D (6 bases). V was shortened by 3 bases and J by 4 bases, with 13 bases between the two germline ends. This CDR3 has 15 amino acids. Per the germline V gene, CDR1 is MRHNA and CDR2 is SNTAGT. The CDR3: CASSEGGLRYNEQFF. Here the CDR3 DNA reads TGTGCCAGCAGTGAGGGGGGACTGCGTTACAATGAGCAGTTCTTC.

The chain links TRBV7-6 to TRBJ1-6; 8 bases align to TRBD1. This CDR3 comprises 13 residues. The ends lost 5 bases at V and 8 bases at J; junction bases unmatched: 2. Germline values: CDR1 SGHVS, CDR2 FNYEAQ. CDR3 in amino acids: CASSPTGDSPLHF. DNA of the CDR3: TGTGCCAGCAGCCCGACAGGGGATTCACCCCTCCACTTT.

The CDR3 bases are TGTGCCAGCAGCTTGGGGGGGAACTATGGCTACACCTTC. Protein product: CASSLGGNYGYTF. The chain uses TRBV11-2 and TRBJ1-2; D is perhaps TRBD1 (5 bases). Per germline, CDR1 SGHAT and CDR2 FQNNGV. V shed 3 bases and J shed 2 bases, with 7 bases lying between them. The CDR3 runs 13 residues.

The chain couples TRBV18 to TRBJ2-1, with a possible D match to TRBD2 (6 bases). Between the trimmed V and J ends, which lost 4 bases and 4 bases, there was a span of 17 bases. CDR1 is KGHSH, CDR2 LQKENI, per germline. CDR3 length: 16 amino acids. CDR3 in amino acids: CASSLEREEIYNEQFF. The CDR3 DNA follows: TGTGCCAGCTCACTCGAAAGGGAGGAAATTTACAATGAGCAGTTCTTC. Full variable domain (rest looked up from reference TRBV18 and TRBJ2-1): NAGVMQNPRHLVRRRGQEARLRCSPMKGHSHVYWYRQLPEEGLKFMVYLQKENIIDESGMPKERFSAEFPKEGPSILRIQQVVRGDSAAYFCASSLEREEIYNEQFFGPGTRLTVL.

The rearrangement joins TRBV9 to TRBJ1-2; 8 nucleotides align to TRBD1. Germline assignment: CDR1 SGDLS and CDR2 YYNGEE. The CDR3 extends over 17 amino acids. V was pared by 3 bases and J by 2 bases, with 12 bases of the junction left unmatched. The CDR3 DNA follows: TGTGCCAGCAGCGGATTTGGTGGGACAGGCCGCAACTATGGCTACACCTTC. Translated, it gives CASSGFGGTGRNYGYTF.

In DNA form, the CDR3 reads TGTGCCAGCAGGGACGGGACACTCGGGGGGAAACTGTTTTTT. Protein: CASRDGTLGGKLFF. The chain uses TRBV27 and TRBJ1-4, with D possibly TRBD1 on 6 matching bases. The germline CDR1 and CDR2 sequences are MNHEY and SMNVEV (reference sequence). The V and J ends lost 6 bases and 11 bases respectively, with 19 bases between them. CDR3 size: 14 residues.

This clone was recorded once. CDR3: CASSQTGGTDTQYF. The CDR3 bases are TGCGCCAGCAGCCAGACAGGGGGGACAGATACGCAGTATTTT. V is TRBV4-1 and J is TRBJ2-3; TRBD1 matches 9 bases. This CDR3 contains 14 residues. CDR1 and CDR2 from the germline V gene are MGHRA and YSYEKL. The J segment lost 3 bases and the V segment lost 3 bases, leaving 1 base of the junction unmatched.

The chain couples TRBV21-1 to TRBJ1-3; no DNA check was done on the table's D call, TRBD1. TRBV21-1 is annotated as a pseudogene. The CDR3 contains 16 residues. CDR3 residues: CASSKDRTGTGNTIYF. CDR3 nucleotide sequence: TGTGCCAGCAGCAAGGACCGGACAGGGACCGGAAACACCATATATTTT.

The chain links TRBV13 to TRBJ1-2; 8 nucleotides line up with TRBD1. The ends lost 3 bases at V and 3 bases at J; junction bases unmatched: 9. The CDR3 contains 16 residues. CDR1 is PRHDT and CDR2 is FYEKMQ in the germline V gene (reference sequence). This chain's CDR3 is CASSLGRYRGDYGYTF. The DNA for the CDR3 is TGTGCCAGCAGCTTGGGACGCTACAGGGGGGACTATGGCTACACCTTC.

The rearrangement joins TRBV4-1 to TRBJ2-3; no clear D gene. Per germline, CDR1 MGHRA and CDR2 YSYEKL. The length of the CDR3 is 13 residues. V was pared by 1 base and J by 2 bases, with 4 bases between. The CDR3 sequence is CASSQAYTDTQYF. DNA for the CDR3: TGCGCCAGCAGCCAAGCCTACACAGATACGCAGTATTTT.

This clone has just one count. Sequence at one end of the junction differs from germline and may be a read error. V and J are TRBV9 and TRBJ1-1; D might be TRBD1 (5 bases). CDR1 and CDR2 from the germline V gene are SGDLS and YYNGEE. The CDR3 runs to 13 residues. CDR3 residues: CASSVDTGGGFAF. Written as DNA, the CDR3 is TGTGCCAGCAGCGTAGATACCGGCGGGGGATTCGCTTTT.

The rearrangement joins TRBV6-5 to TRBJ1-1, with 8 positions matching TRBD1. V was pared by 5 bases and J by 2 bases, with 4 bases of the junction left unmatched. The CDR3 sequence is 14 residues long. Germline V gives CDR1 MNHEY, CDR2 SVGAGI. CDR3 sequence reads: CASSQGQVNTEAFF. CDR3 DNA: TGTGCCAGCAGTCAGGGACAGGTAAACACTGAAGCTTTCTTT.

This chain connects TRBV5-1 to TRBJ1-1, with D tentatively TRBD1 (6 bases). V lost 0 bases, J lost 4 bases, and 10 bases lay in between. From germline, CDR1 is SGHRS and CDR2 YFSETQ. The CDR3 contains 14 residues. CDR3 coding DNA: TGCGCCAGCAGCTTGGATGGGGGGGCCACTGAAGCTTTCTTT. Encoded protein: CASSLDGGATEAFF.

This chain links TRBV5-4 with TRBJ1-2; possible D gene TRBD1, 6 bases. Trimming removed 4 bases from V and 7 bases from J, with 14 bases in between. The CDR3 consists of 13 residues. From germline, CDR1 is SGHNT and CDR2 YYREEE (reference sequence). In nucleotides, the CDR3 is TGTGCCAGCAGCGCCACAGGGATTGGTGGCTACACCTTC. Its translation: CASSATGIGGYTF.

The chain has TRBV4-2 and TRBJ2-3, with a tentative D call TRBD2 (5 bases). CDR3 length: 15 amino acids. Trimming removed 0 bases at V and 3 bases at J, with 10 bases between. The germline CDR1 and CDR2 sequences are LGHNA and YNFKEQ. The CDR3 DNA reads TGTGCCAGCAGCCAAGAACTCCTAGCTACAGATACGCAGTATTTT. Translation: CASSQELLATDTQYF.